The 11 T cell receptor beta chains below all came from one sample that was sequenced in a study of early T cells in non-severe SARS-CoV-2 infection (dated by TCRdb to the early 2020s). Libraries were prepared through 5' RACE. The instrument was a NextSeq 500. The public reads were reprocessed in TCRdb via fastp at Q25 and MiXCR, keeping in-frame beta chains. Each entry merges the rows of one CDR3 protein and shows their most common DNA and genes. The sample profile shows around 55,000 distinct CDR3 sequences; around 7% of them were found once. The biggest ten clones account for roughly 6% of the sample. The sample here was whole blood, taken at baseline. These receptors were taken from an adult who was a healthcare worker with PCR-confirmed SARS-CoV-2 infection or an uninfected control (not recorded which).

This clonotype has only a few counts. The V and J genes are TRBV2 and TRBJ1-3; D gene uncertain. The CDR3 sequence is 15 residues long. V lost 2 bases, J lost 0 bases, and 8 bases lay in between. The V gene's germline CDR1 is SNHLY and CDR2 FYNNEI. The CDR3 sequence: CASSEHSFSGNTIYF. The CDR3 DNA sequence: TGTGCCAGCAGTGAACATTCATTCTCTGGAAACACCATATATTTT.

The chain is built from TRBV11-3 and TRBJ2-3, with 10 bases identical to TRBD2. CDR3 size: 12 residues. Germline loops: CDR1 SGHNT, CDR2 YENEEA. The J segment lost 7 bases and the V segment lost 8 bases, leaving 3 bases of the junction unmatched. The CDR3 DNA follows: TGTGCCAGCCAACTAGCGGGGAATACGCAGTATTTT. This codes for CASQLAGNTQYF.

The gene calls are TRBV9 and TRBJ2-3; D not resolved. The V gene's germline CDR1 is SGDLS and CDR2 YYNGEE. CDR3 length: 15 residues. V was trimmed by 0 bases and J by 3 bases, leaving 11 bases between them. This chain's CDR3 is CASSVASRETDTQYF. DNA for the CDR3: TGTGCCAGCAGCGTAGCCTCCCGCGAGACAGATACGCAGTATTTT.

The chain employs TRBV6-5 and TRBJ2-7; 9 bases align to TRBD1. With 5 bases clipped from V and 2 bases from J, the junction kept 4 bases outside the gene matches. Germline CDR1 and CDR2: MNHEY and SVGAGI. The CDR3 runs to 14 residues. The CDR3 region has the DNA TGTGCCAGCAGTAGGACAGGGGATGCCTACGAGCAGTACTTC. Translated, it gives CASSRTGDAYEQYF.

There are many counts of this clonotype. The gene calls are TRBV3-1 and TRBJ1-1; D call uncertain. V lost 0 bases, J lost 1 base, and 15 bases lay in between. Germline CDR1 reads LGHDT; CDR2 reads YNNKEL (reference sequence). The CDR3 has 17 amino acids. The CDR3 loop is CASSQENKGLKNTEAFF. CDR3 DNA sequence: TGTGCCAGCAGCCAAGAGAATAAAGGACTCAAGAACACTGAAGCTTTCTTT. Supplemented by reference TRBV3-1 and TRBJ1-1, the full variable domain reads DTAVSQTPKYLVTQMGNDKSIKCEQNLGHDTMYWYKQDSKKFLKIMFSYNNKELIINETVPNRFSPKSPDKAHLNLHINSLELGDSAVYFCASSQENKGLKNTEAFFGQGTRLTVV.

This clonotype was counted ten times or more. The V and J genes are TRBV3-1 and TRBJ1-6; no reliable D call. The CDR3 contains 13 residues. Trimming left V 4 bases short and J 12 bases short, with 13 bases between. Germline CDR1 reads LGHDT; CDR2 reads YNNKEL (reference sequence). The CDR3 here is CASSLQTLLPLHF. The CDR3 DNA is TGTGCCAGCAGCCTCCAGACCCTCCTACCCCTCCACTTT.

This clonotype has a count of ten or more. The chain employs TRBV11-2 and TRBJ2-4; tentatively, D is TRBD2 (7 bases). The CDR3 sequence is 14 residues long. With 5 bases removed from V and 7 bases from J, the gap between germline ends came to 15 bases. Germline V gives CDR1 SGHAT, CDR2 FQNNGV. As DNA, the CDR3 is TGTGCCAGCAGCCTACTGCGGGGGCGGAACATTCAGTACTTC. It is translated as CASSLLRGRNIQYF.

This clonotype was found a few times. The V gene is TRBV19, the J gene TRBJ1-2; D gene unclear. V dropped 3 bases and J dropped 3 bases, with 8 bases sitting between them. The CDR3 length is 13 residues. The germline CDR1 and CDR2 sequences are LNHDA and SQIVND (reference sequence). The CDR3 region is CASSITEDYGYTF. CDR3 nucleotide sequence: TGTGCCAGTAGTATTACAGAAGACTATGGCTACACCTTC.

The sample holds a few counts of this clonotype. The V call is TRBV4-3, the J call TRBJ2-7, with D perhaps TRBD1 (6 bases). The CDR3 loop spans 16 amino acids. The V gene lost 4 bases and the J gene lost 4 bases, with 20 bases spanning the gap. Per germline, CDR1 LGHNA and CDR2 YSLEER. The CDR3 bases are TGCGCCAGCAGCCCCGATAAGACAGGCCGGGATTACGAGCAGTACTTC. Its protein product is CASSPDKTGRDYEQYF.

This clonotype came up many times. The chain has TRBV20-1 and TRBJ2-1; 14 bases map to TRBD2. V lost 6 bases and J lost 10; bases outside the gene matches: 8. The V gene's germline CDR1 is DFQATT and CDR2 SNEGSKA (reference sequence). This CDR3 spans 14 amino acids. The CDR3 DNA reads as TGCAGTGCGGGACTAGCGGGGGCCTCGGGAGAGCAGTTCTTC. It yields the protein CSAGLAGASGEQFF.

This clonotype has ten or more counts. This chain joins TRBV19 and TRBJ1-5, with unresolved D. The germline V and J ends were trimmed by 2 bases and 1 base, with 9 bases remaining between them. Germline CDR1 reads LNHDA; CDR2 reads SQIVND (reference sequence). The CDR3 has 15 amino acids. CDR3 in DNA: TGTGCCAGTAGTATAAGTCTATTAAGCAATCAGCCCCAGCATTTT. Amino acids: CASSISLLSNQPQHF.